This TCR beta chain was recorded in a study of T cell repertoires in cytomegalovirus infection. Study at large: Carrying CMV and the relevant HLA type showed in public TCR beta signatures. Broader study findings: People with CMV and the relevant HLA were identified by cumulative public TCR beta family frequency. Dominant in the ex vivo response were TCR beta clonotypes restricted by HLA-C and specific for CMV.

This clonotype was counted many times. Its target is unknown. Trimming removed 7 bases at V and 4 bases at J, with 7 bases between. Germline CDR1 is SEHNR and CDR2 is FQNEAQ (reference sequence). The CDR3 loop spans 11 amino acids. TCRdb itself ran the reads through MiXCR, one entry per CDR3 protein. This sample has more than 90,000 distinct CDR3 sequences, with roughly a tenth found just once. This clonotype was sampled from a human donor in good health (CMV status not recorded). Some clones in this sample may be carry-over from other donors' samples. The sample consisted of PBMCs, sequenced either directly or after in vitro stimulation (not recorded which). This sequence joins TRBV7-9 and TRBJ1-1; D is ambiguous. CDR3 sequence reads: CASTKSTEAFF. DNA for the CDR3: TGTGCCAGCACCAAAAGCACTGAAGCTTTCTTT. The full variable domain, rest sourced from reference TRBV7-9 and TRBJ1-1, is DTGVSQNPRHKITKRGQNVTFRCDPISEHNRLYWYRQTLGQGPEFLTYFQNEAQLEKSRLLSDRFSAERPKGSFSTLEIQRTEQGDSAMYLCASTKSTEAFFGQGTRLTVV.